This note documents a single T cell receptor (beta chain) sequence. Its antigen remains undetermined. Base qualities are not at hand, and no much larger clone is one base apart. According to the germline V gene, CDR1 reads SNHLY and CDR2 reads FYNNEI. From cysteine to phenylalanine, the CDR3 is 14 amino acids long. The only DNA kept is the CDR3, 42 bases in frame from the first base. At the junction V is shortened by 7 bases and J by 5 bases; bases outside the gene matches: 8. PBMCs were isolated by Ficoll-Paque density gradient centrifugation. This sample stems from a study of T-cell memory formation after mild COVID-19 (dated by TCRdb to 2020 to 2022). As for the study more broadly: TCR sequence clusters from the two donors were found to be largely donor specific. Longitudinal TCRalpha and TCRbeta repertoire sequencing tracked T-cell clones expanding and contracting after mild COVID-19 in two donors. Two young, previously healthy adult volunteers made up the cohort, one male and one female. General conclusions and limits of the study: Whether the second-wave clones peaking on day 37 were SARS-CoV-2 specific was not confirmed. Some responding clones were detected in pre-infection memory, suggesting pre-existing cross-reactive memory T cells joined the SARS-CoV-2 response. The study included only a couple of mild cases, and larger cohorts that include severe cases with pre-infection samples were judged to be necessary. Contracting CD4+ clones appeared mostly in the CM and EM memory subsets, whereas CD8+ clones were enriched in EMRA. From day 15 to 85, contracting clones showed balanced CD4/CD8 phenotypes, whereas a second wave of clones that expanded from day 15 to 37 leaned towards CD4+.

Sequencing used an Illumina NovaSeq 6000. cDNA libraries for TCRalpha and TCRbeta were prepared by 5'RACE using constant-segment primers, with sample barcodes and unique molecular identifiers added. RNA was extracted from every sample with Trizol reagent. The libraries were amplified in two PCR steps, and the second step added a second sample barcode and Illumina TruSeq adapters. The libraries were sequenced on an Illumina NovaSeq using 2 x 150 bp paired-end reads. In the original analysis: With migec v1.2.7, reads were demultiplexed and then collapsed into UMI-guided consensus sequences. Using mixcr v2.1.11, UMI consensuses were aligned to TRA and TRB V and J templates and then assembled into clonotypes. Clonotypes were classified as expanded or contracted when called significant by both edgeR and NoisET, with noise models trained on biological replicates. For edgeR calls, the thresholds were a false discovery rate-adjusted p below 0.01 and a log2 fold-change of 1. PCA with hierarchical clustering of max-normalized trajectories of the 1000 most abundant clonotypes was used as exploratory dynamics analysis. Each responding clone was given a CD4 or CD8 phenotype based on the CD4+ and CD8+ repertoires, which had been sequenced separately. TCRdb reworked the public reads: Q25 trimming with fastp, MiXCR clone assembly, productive beta chains retained. Every distinct CDR3 protein forms one entry, paired with its most common genes and DNA. The V and J calls here are based on TCRdb, not the publication. The sample records 250,000 to 350,000 distinct CDR3 sequences, under 20% of which are singletons. The top ten hold around 23% of the sample.

The source material was PBMCs or a T cell subset sorted from them (not recorded which). The rearrangement combines TRBV2 with TRBJ2-7; TRBD1 matches 10 bases in the middle. This clonotype was obtained from a man aged 18 to 30 who had mild COVID-19 (a few samples of this study predate the infection). The sample titles of this study are shuffled in the database, so cell type and time point are left out; the donor was told from shared clones. CDR3 loop: CASTWDRGNNEQYF. The nucleotide sequence reads as follows: TGTGCCAGCACCTGGGACAGGGGTAACAACGAGCAGTACTTC. The variable domain in full, with residues beyond the CDR3 obtained from the reference TRBV2 and TRBJ2-7 genes, is EPEVTQTPSHQVTQMGQEVILRCVPISNHLYFYWYRQILGQKVEFLVSFYNNEISEKSEIFDDQFSVERPDGSNFTLKIRSTKLEDSAMYFCASTWDRGNNEQYFGPGTRLTVT.